The clone carrying this T cell receptor beta chain was counted once. The CDR3 sequence is 15 residues long. Germline loops: CDR1 LNHDA, CDR2 SQIVND (reference sequence). Deletions cut 5 bases from V and 0 bases from J, with 11 bases between. This sample was included in a study of CD8 T cells in Susac syndrome. CD8+ and CD4+ T cells taken from blood had their TCR beta sequenced. The CD8+ and CD4+ T cells were negatively isolated, with the TEMRA cells enriched by FACS. Random hexamers were used to reverse transcribe an amount of about 0.5 to 1 ug RNA. A single record per CDR3 protein comes from TCRdb applying MiXCR to the immunoSEQ multiplex PCR reads. This sample has roughly 120,000 distinct CDR3 sequences; about 95% occur once, and the top ten carry around 0.13%.

The receptor comes from a human donor with multiple sclerosis. Material: CD4+ T cells from PBMCs. The chain carries TRBV19 and TRBJ1-3, with a weak D call TRBD1 (5 bases). CDR3 loop: CASSPGPYSGNTIYF. The CDR3 bases are TGTGCCAGTAGTCCGGGACCTTACTCTGGAAACACCATATATTTT.